The entry below gives a single T cell receptor (beta chain) sequence along with its context. Its antigen is unidentified. These data belong to a study of a mutant IDH1 vaccine in newly diagnosed glioma. Study-wide context: Vaccines began 4-6 weeks after radiotherapy alone, or with temozolomide cycles. Before enrollment, patients got radiotherapy alone, temozolomide alone, or mostly the combination. The treated population exhibited a male proportion of roughly 60%, a female proportion of 37.5%, and a mean age of about 39 years. Findings and limits, study-wide: Immune responses arising from the vaccine appeared in more than 80% of patients.

Time point indicated: week 5, during vaccination. Alongside topical imiquimod, each dose of vaccine comprised 300 ug of mutant IDH1 20-mer peptide. Clones were read by immunoSEQ multiplex PCR, and TCRdb kept only the in-frame ones, dropping some. The sample lists 25,000 to 30,000 clones, approximately 86% occurring once. Germline CDR1 reads SGHRS; CDR2 reads YFSETQ. The CDR3 is made up of 13 amino acids. With V trimmed by 4 bases and J by 11 bases, 10 bases remained unmatched. This receptor was obtained from a woman aged 40-49 years with glioma. Some clones in this sample may be carry-over from other donors' samples. The V and J genes are TRBV5-1 and TRBJ1-1, with 8 bases aligning to TRBD1. The input for sequencing was peripheral blood mononuclear cells (PBMCs), taken from a glioma patient whose treatment included an IDH1 peptide vaccine. The CDR3 DNA follows: TGCGCCAGCAGCGACGGACAGGGTGTTGCGGCTTTCTTT. Its translation: CASSDGQGVAAFF.